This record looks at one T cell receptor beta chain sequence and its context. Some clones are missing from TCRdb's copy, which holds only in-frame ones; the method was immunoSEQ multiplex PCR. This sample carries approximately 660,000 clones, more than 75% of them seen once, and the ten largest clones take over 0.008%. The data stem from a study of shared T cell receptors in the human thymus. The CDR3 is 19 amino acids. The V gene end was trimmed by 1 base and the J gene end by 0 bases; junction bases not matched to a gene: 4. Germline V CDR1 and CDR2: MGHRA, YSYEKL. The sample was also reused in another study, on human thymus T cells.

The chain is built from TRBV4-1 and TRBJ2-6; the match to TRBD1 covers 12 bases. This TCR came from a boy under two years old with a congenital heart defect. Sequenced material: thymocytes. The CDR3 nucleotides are TGCGCCAGCAGCCAAGTCCGGGACAGGGGGCCCTCTGGGGCCAACGTCCTGACTTTC. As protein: CASSQVRDRGPSGANVLTF.